The 7 T cell receptor beta chains below all came from one sample that was sequenced in a study of blood T cell repertoires in COVID-19. The repertoire was sequenced with immunoSEQ multiplex PCR; TCRdb's copy has only in-frame clones and lacks some. Here the sample spans 110,000 to 150,000 clones, more than 80% being singletons. The sequencing input was peripheral blood. The receptors originated from a woman aged 55-70 years with active COVID-19.

J is TRBJ1-3 and V is TRBV28; TRBD1 agrees at 9 bases. J gave up 5 bases and V 6 bases, and 8 bases lay outside the gene matches. This CDR3 is 15 amino acids long. The germline V gene has CDR1 MDHEN and CDR2 SYDVKM. CDR3 nucleotides: TGTGCCAGCAGGATTGGGGGACAGGGCCGAAACACCATATATTTT. As protein: CASRIGGQGRNTIYF.

This clone came up a few times. The chain links TRBV6-2 or TRBV6-3 to TRBJ1-2; D remains unclear. Deletions cut 4 bases from V and 3 bases from J, with 6 bases between. The CDR3 sequence is 12 residues long. CDR1 and CDR2 from the germline V gene are MNHEY and SVGEGT. CDR3 sequence reads: CASSWRDYGYTF. In nucleotides, the CDR3 is TGTGCCAGCAGTTGGAGGGACTATGGCTACACCTTC.

The rearrangement joins TRBV7-8 to TRBJ1-1, with D perhaps matching TRBD1 (5 bases). V gave up 5 bases and J gave up 6 bases, with 13 bases separating them. The CDR3 has 13 amino acids. Germline CDR1 is SGHVS and CDR2 is FQNEAQ. Here the CDR3 reads CASSTSGYAEAFF. The CDR3 coding sequence is TGTGCCAGCAGCACTTCAGGGTATGCTGAAGCTTTCTTT.

V usage is TRBV20-1 and J usage is TRBJ1-6; 8 bases fit TRBD1. The CDR3 length is 14 residues. Germline CDR1 reads DFQATT; CDR2 reads SNEGSKA (reference sequence). The junction had 4 bases not matched to a gene; V was cut back by 3 bases and J by 6 bases. The CDR3 here is CSASNRGGNSPLHF. CDR3 nucleotides: TGCAGTGCTAGTAACAGGGGGGGTAATTCACCCCTCCACTTT.

The rearrangement uses TRBV7-3 and TRBJ2-1, with D possibly being TRBD2 (6 bases). Trimming took 2 bases from V and 10 from J, leaving 12 bases between them. The germline gives CDR1 SGHTA, CDR2 FQGTGA. This CDR3 region has 13 residues. The CDR3 protein is CASSLRREGEQFF. In DNA, the CDR3 is TGTGCCAGCAGCTTACGGCGGGAAGGGGAGCAGTTCTTC.

V gene TRBV7-2 combines with J gene TRBJ2-5, with a weak D call TRBD2 (6 bases). CDR3 size: 14 residues. Trimming removed 2 bases at V and 3 bases at J, with 10 bases between. CDR1 and CDR2 from the germline V gene are SGHTA and FQGNSA. In DNA, the CDR3 is TGTGCCAGCAGCTTATGGGCGGGGAAAGAGACCCAGTACTTC. Protein product: CASSLWAGKETQYF.

The chain combines TRBV11-2 with TRBJ2-3; 8 positions agree with TRBD2. Germline V CDR1 and CDR2: SGHAT, FQNNGV. This CDR3 spans 14 amino acids. The V and J ends lost 6 bases and 2 bases, in that order; junction bases with no gene match: 4. CDR3 residues: CASSSSGFTDTQYF. The DNA of the CDR3 is TGTGCCAGCAGTTCTAGCGGGTTCACAGATACGCAGTATTTT. The whole variable domain, filled in from reference TRBV11-2 and TRBJ2-3, reads EAGVAQSPRYKIIEKRQSVAFWCNPISGHATLYWYQQILGQGPKLLIQFQNNGVVDDSQLPKDRFSAERLKGVDSTLKIQPAKLEDSAVYLCASSSSGFTDTQYFGPGTRLTVL.